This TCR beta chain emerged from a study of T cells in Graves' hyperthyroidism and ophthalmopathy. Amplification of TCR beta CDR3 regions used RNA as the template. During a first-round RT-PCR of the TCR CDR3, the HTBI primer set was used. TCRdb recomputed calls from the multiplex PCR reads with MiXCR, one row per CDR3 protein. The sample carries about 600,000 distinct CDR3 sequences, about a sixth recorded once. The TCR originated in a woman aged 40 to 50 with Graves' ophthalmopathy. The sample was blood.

CDR3: CATSVPGGAAEQFF. The CDR3 region has the DNA TGTGCCACCAGTGTCCCTGGGGGGGCAGCGGAGCAGTTCTTC. J is TRBJ2-1 and V is TRBV24-1, with D possibly being TRBD2 (7 bases). CDR1 KGHDR and CDR2 SFDVKD come from the germline V gene. CDR3 length: 14 amino acids. The V gene lost 5 bases and the J gene lost 10 bases, with 17 bases spanning the gap.